This TCR beta chain was captured by sequencing in a study of Graves' ophthalmopathy and Graves' hyperthyroidism. The overall study: Peripheral blood was obtained at first diagnosis, ahead of any treatment.

With a duration under 3 months, ophthalmopathy in the donors showed moderate-to-severe activity, CAS ≥3 and NOSPECS ≥4. Thyroid ultrasound, orbital computed tomography, TRAb, serum thyroxine and clinical symptoms formed the basis of diagnosis. The source of the PBMCs was 10 ml of fresh peripheral blood. Germline values: CDR1 LNHDA, CDR2 SQIVND (reference sequence). Trimming removed 6 bases from V and 11 bases from J, with 23 bases in between. The CDR3 length is 15 residues. For repertoire sequencing, the TCR beta CDR3 regions were amplified from RNA transcripts. Following a first-round RT-PCR that used HTBI primers, a second-round multiplex PCR was carried out. TCRdb re-analysed the multiplex PCR reads in MiXCR, keeping a single row per CDR3 protein. This table holds 740,000 or so distinct CDR3 sequences, 40% found once.

The specimen was peripheral blood. The receptor was derived from an adult man with Graves' ophthalmopathy. This chain joins TRBV19 and TRBJ1-5, with D uncertain. The CDR3 DNA reads TGTGCCAGTAGCGAGTTAAGCGGGCAGGACGAGACCCAGCATTTT. This translates into CASSELSGQDETQHF.